This entry concerns a single TCR beta chain. These data are taken from a study of blood T cell repertoires in COVID-19. The method was immunoSEQ multiplex PCR; TCRdb's version includes in-frame clones alone and lacks a portion of them. The table lists tens of thousands of clones, about four fifths of them singletons. Sequenced input: peripheral blood. The TCR sequence derives from a woman older than 75 with acute or convalescent COVID-19.

CDR3 nucleotides: TGTGCCAGCAGCCAGCTGTGGGGCGGCTTGAACACTGAAGCTTTCTTT. Amino acid sequence: CASSQLWGGLNTEAFF. V usage is TRBV3-1 (or the pseudogene TRBV3-2) and J usage is TRBJ1-1; weak D call: TRBD1 (5 bases). CDR3 size: 16 residues. V lost 3 bases to trimming and J lost 0 bases, with 14 bases between them. CDR1 and CDR2 (germline): LGHDT, YNNKEL (reference sequence).